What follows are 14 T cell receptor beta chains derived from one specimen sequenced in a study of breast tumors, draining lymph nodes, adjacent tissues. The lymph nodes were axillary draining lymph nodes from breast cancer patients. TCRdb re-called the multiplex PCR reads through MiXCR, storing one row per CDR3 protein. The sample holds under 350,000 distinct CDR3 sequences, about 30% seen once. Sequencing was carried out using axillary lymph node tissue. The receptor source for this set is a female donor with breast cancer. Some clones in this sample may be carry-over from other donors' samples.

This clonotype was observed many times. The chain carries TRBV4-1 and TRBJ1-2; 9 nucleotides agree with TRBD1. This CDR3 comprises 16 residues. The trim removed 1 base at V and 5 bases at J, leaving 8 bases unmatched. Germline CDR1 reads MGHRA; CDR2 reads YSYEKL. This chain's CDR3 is CASSQGWRDREYGYTF. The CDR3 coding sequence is TGCGCCAGCAGCCAAGGATGGAGGGACAGGGAGTATGGCTACACCTTC.

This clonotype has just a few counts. The CDR3: CASSLDFEQYF. DNA for the CDR3: TGTGCCAGCAGTTTGGACTTTGAGCAGTACTTC. The gene calls are TRBV28 and TRBJ2-7; a possible D gene is TRBD2 (5 bases). Trimming removed 3 bases at V and 7 bases at J, with 7 bases between. Per germline, CDR1 MDHEN and CDR2 SYDVKM. The CDR3 covers 11 residues.

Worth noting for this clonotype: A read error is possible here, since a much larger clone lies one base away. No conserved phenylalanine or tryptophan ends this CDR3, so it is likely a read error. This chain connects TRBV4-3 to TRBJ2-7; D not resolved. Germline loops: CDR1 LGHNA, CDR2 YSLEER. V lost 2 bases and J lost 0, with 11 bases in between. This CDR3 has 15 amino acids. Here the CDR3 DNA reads TGCGCCAGCAGCCAACGAGGTGGGGTCTCCTACGAGCAGTACTCC. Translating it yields CASSQRGGVSYEQYS.

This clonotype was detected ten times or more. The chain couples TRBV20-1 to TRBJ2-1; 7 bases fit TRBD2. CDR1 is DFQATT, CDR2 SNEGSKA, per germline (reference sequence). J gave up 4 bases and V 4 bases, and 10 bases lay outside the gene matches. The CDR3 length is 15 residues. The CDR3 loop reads CSATDGEGRYNEQFF. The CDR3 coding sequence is TGCAGTGCTACCGATGGGGAGGGCCGGTACAATGAGCAGTTCTTC.

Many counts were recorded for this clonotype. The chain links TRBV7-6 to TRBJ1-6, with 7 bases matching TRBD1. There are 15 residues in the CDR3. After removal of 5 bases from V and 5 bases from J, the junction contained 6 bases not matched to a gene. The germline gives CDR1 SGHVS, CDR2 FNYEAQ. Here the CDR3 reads CASSDRAIHNSPLHF. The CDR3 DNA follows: TGTGCCAGCAGCGACAGGGCGATTCATAATTCACCCCTCCACTTT.

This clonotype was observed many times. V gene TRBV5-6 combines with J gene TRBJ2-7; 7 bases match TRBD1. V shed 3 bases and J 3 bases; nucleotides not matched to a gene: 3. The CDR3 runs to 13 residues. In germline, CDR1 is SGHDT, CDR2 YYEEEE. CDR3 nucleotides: TGTGCCAGCAGCTCCGACAGGGTCTACGAGCAGTACTTC. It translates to CASSSDRVYEQYF.

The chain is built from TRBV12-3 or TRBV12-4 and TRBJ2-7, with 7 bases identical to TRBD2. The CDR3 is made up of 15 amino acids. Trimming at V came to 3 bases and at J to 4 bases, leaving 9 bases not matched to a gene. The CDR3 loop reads CASSLTASGVYEQYF. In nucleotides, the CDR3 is TGTGCCAGCAGTTTGACGGCTAGCGGAGTTTACGAGCAGTACTTC.

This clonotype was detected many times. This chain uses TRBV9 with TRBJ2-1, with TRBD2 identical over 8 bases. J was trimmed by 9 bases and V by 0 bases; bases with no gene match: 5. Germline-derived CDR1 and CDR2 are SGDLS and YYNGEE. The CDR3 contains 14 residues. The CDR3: CASSVVGTRAEQFF. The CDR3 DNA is TGTGCCAGCAGCGTAGTCGGGACTAGGGCTGAGCAGTTCTTC.

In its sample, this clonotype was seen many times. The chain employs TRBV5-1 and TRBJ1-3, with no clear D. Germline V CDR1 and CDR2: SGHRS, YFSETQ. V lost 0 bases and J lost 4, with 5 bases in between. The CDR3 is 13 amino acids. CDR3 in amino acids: CASSLGGGNTIYF. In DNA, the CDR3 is TGCGCCAGCAGCTTGGGAGGGGGAAACACCATATATTTT.

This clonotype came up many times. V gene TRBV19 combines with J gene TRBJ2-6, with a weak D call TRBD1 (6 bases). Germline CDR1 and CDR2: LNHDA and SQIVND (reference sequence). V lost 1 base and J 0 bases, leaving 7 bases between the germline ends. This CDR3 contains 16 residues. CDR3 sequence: CASSIGDISGANVLTF. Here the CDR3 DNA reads TGTGCCAGTAGTATAGGGGACATCTCTGGGGCCAACGTCCTGACTTTC. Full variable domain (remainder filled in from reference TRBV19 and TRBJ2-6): DGGITQSPKYLFRKEGQNVTLSCEQNLNHDAMYWYRQDPGQGLRLIYYSQIVNDFQKGDIAEGYSVSREKKESFPLTVTSAQKNPTAFYLCASSIGDISGANVLTFGAGSRLTVL.

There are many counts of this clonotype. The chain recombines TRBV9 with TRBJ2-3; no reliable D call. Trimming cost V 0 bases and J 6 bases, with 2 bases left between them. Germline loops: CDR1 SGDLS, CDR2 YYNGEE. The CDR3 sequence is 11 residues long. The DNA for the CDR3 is TGTGCCAGCAGCGTAGGGGATACGCAGTATTTT. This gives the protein CASSVGDTQYF. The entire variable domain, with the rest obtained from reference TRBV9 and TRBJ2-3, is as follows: DSGVTQTPKHLITATGQRVTLRCSPRSGDLSVYWYQQSLDQGLQFLIQYYNGEERAKGNILERFSAQQFPDLHSELNLSSLELGDSALYFCASSVGDTQYFGPGTRLTVL.

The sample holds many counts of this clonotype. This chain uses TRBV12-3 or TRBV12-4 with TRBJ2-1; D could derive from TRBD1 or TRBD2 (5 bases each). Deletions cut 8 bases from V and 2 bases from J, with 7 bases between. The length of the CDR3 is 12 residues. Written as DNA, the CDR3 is TGTGCCAGCGTGGGGGCCTACAATGAGCAGTTCTTC. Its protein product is CASVGAYNEQFF.

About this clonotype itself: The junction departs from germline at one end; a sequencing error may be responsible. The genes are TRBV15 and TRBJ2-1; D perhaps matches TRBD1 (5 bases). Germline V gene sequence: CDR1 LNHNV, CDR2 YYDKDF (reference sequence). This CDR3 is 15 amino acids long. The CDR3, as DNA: TGTGCCACCAGCAGAGGTTCAGGGTCCTGCAATGAGCAGTTCTTC. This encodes CATSRGSGSCNEQFF.

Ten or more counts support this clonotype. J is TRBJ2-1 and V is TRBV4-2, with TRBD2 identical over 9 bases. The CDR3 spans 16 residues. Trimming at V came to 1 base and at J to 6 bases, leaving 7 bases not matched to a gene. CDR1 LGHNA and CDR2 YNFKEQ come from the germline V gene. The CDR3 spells CASSQVVAGVRNEQFF. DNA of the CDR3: TGTGCCAGCAGCCAAGTTGTAGCGGGAGTTCGCAATGAGCAGTTCTTC.